These T cell receptor beta chains were read from a single sample in a study of blood T cell repertoires in COVID-19. Method: immunoSEQ multiplex PCR; TCRdb's copy keeps in-frame clones and lacks some. Among some 62,000 clones listed, more than 60% were seen once. Sequencing was carried out using peripheral blood. Receptors were obtained from a man between 60 and 70 years old with acute or convalescent COVID-19. Both conserved end residues are part of each CDR3. Each record gives: D gene, J gene, V gene, clone size, CDR3 protein, CDR3 DNA. The D gene is left open where the match is weak. Clone size is shown for a subset of rows, as once, few, many or a class of expanded clone.

d_gene: TRBD2
j_gene: TRBJ2-7
v_gene: TRBV5-1
abundance: -
CDR3aa: CASSLGGFTGLAVEQYF
CDR3nt: TGCGCCAGCAGCTTGGGAGGGTTTACGGGACTAGCGGTCGAGCAGTACTTC

d_gene: -
j_gene: TRBJ2-1
v_gene: TRBV12-2
abundance: -
CDR3aa: CASRLAPTSGRWYNEQFF
CDR3nt: TGTGCAAGTCGCTTAGCTCCCACTAGCGGGAGGTGGTACAATGAGCAGTTCTTC

d_gene: TRBD1
j_gene: TRBJ2-7
v_gene: TRBV11-2
abundance: once
CDR3aa: CASSLWDRPYEQYF
CDR3nt: TGTGCCAGCAGCTTATGGGACAGACCCTACGAGCAGTACTTC

d_gene: -
j_gene: TRBJ2-5
v_gene: TRBV30
abundance: few
CDR3aa: CAWSVLLTPRQETQYF
CDR3nt: TGTGCCTGGAGTGTACTCCTGACACCCAGACAAGAGACCCAGTACTTC

d_gene: -
j_gene: TRBJ1-1
v_gene: TRBV29-1
abundance: -
CDR3aa: CSVGLISQPSEAFF
CDR3nt: TGCAGCGTGGGACTCATATCCCAGCCCAGTGAAGCTTTCTTT

d_gene: TRBD2
j_gene: TRBJ2-1
v_gene: TRBV5-6
abundance: -
CDR3aa: CASSLAGGTYNEQFF
CDR3nt: TGTGCCAGCAGCTTGGCGGGAGGCACCTACAATGAGCAGTTCTTC

d_gene: TRBD2
j_gene: TRBJ2-7
v_gene: TRBV30
abundance: -
CDR3aa: CAWSNGRAHEQYF
CDR3nt: TGTGCCTGGAGTAATGGGAGGGCCCACGAGCAGTACTTC

d_gene: TRBD1
j_gene: TRBJ2-5
v_gene: TRBV10-1
abundance: -
CDR3aa: CASSGQVYPQYF
CDR3nt: TGCGCCAGCAGCGGACAGGTCTATCCCCAGTACTTC

d_gene: -
j_gene: TRBJ2-1
v_gene: TRBV10-1
abundance: few
CDR3aa: CASSVGSEFGGRQFF
CDR3nt: TGCGCCAGCAGTGTTGGCTCCGAGTTTGGAGGAAGGCAGTTCTTC

d_gene: TRBD1
j_gene: TRBJ2-7
v_gene: TRBV18
abundance: -
CDR3aa: CASSGQGLSYEQYF
CDR3nt: TGTGCCAGCTCAGGACAGGGACTCTCCTACGAGCAGTACTTC

d_gene: -
j_gene: TRBJ2-3
v_gene: TRBV29-1
abundance: -
CDR3aa: CSVPGTVDTDTQYF
CDR3nt: TGCAGCGTGCCAGGGACTGTAGACACAGATACGCAGTATTTT

d_gene: TRBD1
j_gene: TRBJ2-1
v_gene: TRBV19
abundance: once
CDR3aa: CASSIDGRGLNNEQFF
CDR3nt: TGTGCCAGTAGTATAGATGGCAGGGGGCTTAACAATGAGCAGTTCTTC

d_gene: -
j_gene: TRBJ2-7
v_gene: TRBV7-6
abundance: large
CDR3aa: CASSSIADYSYEQYF
CDR3nt: TGTGCCAGCAGCTCCATAGCGGATTACTCCTACGAGCAGTACTTC

d_gene: -
j_gene: TRBJ1-5
v_gene: TRBV7-2
abundance: once
CDR3aa: CASSPGGLVNQPQHF
CDR3nt: TGTGCCAGCAGCCCGGGGGGCCTGGTCAATCAGCCCCAGCATTTT

d_gene: TRBD1
j_gene: TRBJ2-6
v_gene: TRBV7-9
abundance: -
CDR3aa: CASSFSGGDGANVLTF
CDR3nt: TGTGCCAGCAGCTTTTCAGGGGGCGATGGGGCCAACGTCCTGACTTTC

d_gene: -
j_gene: TRBJ2-1
v_gene: TRBV27
abundance: -
CDR3aa: CASMDSYYNEQFF
CDR3nt: TGTGCCAGCATGGACAGTTACTACAATGAGCAGTTCTTC

d_gene: TRBD2
j_gene: TRBJ2-7
v_gene: TRBV7-9
abundance: medium-sized
CDR3aa: CASSFGLAGAYEQYF
CDR3nt: TGTGCCAGCAGCTTCGGACTAGCGGGGGCCTACGAGCAGTACTTC

d_gene: -
j_gene: TRBJ2-5
v_gene: TRBV7-8
abundance: -
CDR3aa: CASILKREVFQETQYF
CDR3nt: TGTGCCAGCATCTTAAAGAGGGAGGTCTTCCAAGAGACCCAGTACTTC

d_gene: TRBD2
j_gene: TRBJ2-1
v_gene: TRBV7-2
abundance: -
CDR3aa: CASSLQRTSGRYEQFF
CDR3nt: TGTGCCAGCAGCTTACAGCGGACTAGCGGGAGGTATGAGCAGTTCTTC

d_gene: -
j_gene: TRBJ2-4
v_gene: TRBV18
abundance: -
CDR3aa: CASSPGGGKNIQYF
CDR3nt: TGTGCCAGCTCACCGGGGGGAGGTAAAAACATTCAGTACTTC

d_gene: TRBD2
j_gene: TRBJ2-5
v_gene: TRBV18
abundance: few
CDR3aa: CASSPPASGGQETQYF
CDR3nt: TGTGCCAGCTCACCACCAGCTAGCGGAGGACAAGAGACCCAGTACTTC

d_gene: TRBD1
j_gene: TRBJ1-4
v_gene: TRBV5-1
abundance: -
CDR3aa: CASRTGGSEKLFF
CDR3nt: TGCGCCAGCCGGACAGGGGGCTCGGAAAAACTGTTTTTT